These T cell receptor beta chains were read from a single sample in a study of beta chain features in type 1 diabetes. Data came from immunoSEQ multiplex PCR; TCRdb stores just in-frame clones and leaves some out. The sample holds around 500,000 clones, about 10% seen once. Sequences were obtained from naive CD4+ T cells from blood. All receptors derive from a woman aged 18-29 years in good health. Each CDR3 is given with its conserved first and last residue. D genes are given only for firm matches. Size is stated for part of the rows, as once, few or many counts, or as a class when the clone is expanded.

>TRBJ2-7|few|TRBV7-2|.
TGTGCCAGCAGCTTGGAACCGGGACGGCGATACGAGCAGTACTTC
CASSLEPGRRYEQYF
>TRBJ1-3|few|TRBV9|.
TGTGCCAGCAGCGCGACATCCTCCAGATCTGGAAACACCATATATTTT
CASSATSSRSGNTIYF
>TRBJ2-1|.|TRBV4-1|.
TGCGCCAGCAGCTACGGTCGGAGCTCCTACAATGAGCAGTTCTTC
CASSYGRSSYNEQFF
>TRBJ2-5|few|TRBV11-1|.
TGTGCCAGCAGCCACGGACAGTCTGGAGAGACCCAGTACTTC
CASSHGQSGETQYF
>TRBJ2-1|few|TRBV6-6|.
TGTGCCAGCAGTTACAGGGTGGGGGGAGGACAGTTCTTC
CASSYRVGGGQFF
>TRBJ2-1|few|TRBV7-8|TRBD1
TGTGCCAGCAGCTTAGTTGGGACAGGGGATCGTGAGCAGTTCTTC
CASSLVGTGDREQFF
>TRBJ2-3|.|TRBV13|TRBD2
TGTGCCAGCAGCTTAAACCAGCGGGGGGGAAGAGATACGCAGTATTTT
CASSLNQRGGRDTQYF
>TRBJ2-1|many|TRBV14|.
TGTGCCAGCAGCCAGCTACAGTGGTATGAGCAGTTCTTC
CASSQLQWYEQFF
>TRBJ2-1|.|TRBV6-5|.
TGTGCCAGCAGTTACTCACTTAGCCCGGCCTACAATGAGCAGTTCTTC
CASSYSLSPAYNEQFF
>TRBJ2-1|few|TRBV4-1|TRBD2
TGCGCCAGCAGCCGGCGCGGGGGGACGAACTACAATGAGCAGTTCTTC
CASSRRGGTNYNEQFF
>TRBJ2-1|few|TRBV6-6|.
TGTGCCAGCAGCCGGGGTTTCAATGAGCAGTTCTTC
CASSRGFNEQFF
>TRBJ1-2|.|TRBV11-2|.
TGTGCCAGCAGCCTCGTTCTGGGCTACACCTTC
CASSLVLGYTF
>TRBJ1-3|few|TRBV15|.
TGTGCCACCAGCAGAGATACGGCCCGCTCCACCATATATTTT
CATSRDTARSTIYF
>TRBJ2-5|few|TRBV11-3|TRBD1
TGTGCCAGCAGCCCCTGGGACAGGGCGGAGACCCAGTACTTC
CASSPWDRAETQYF
>TRBJ2-1|few|TRBV18|.
TGTGCCAGCTCAACCCGGGCCACCGGGGTCAACAATGAGCAGTTCTTC
CASSTRATGVNNEQFF
>TRBJ2-3|few|TRBV9|.
TGTGCCAGCAGCGCTTGGGACGAAGATACGCAGTATTTT
CASSAWDEDTQYF
>TRBJ2-7|few|TRBV7-2|.
TGTGCCAGCAGCTTAGATTACGGGACCTACGAGCAGTACTTC
CASSLDYGTYEQYF
>TRBJ2-4|.|TRBV4-3|.
TGCGCCAGCAGCCAAGGGGGAAGGGAAAACATTCAGTACTTC
CASSQGGRENIQYF
>TRBJ2-3|.|TRBV2|.
TGTGCCAGCAGTGGAGACGGAGGGCAGGCAGATACGCAGTATTTT
CASSGDGGQADTQYF
>TRBJ2-1|few|TRBV30|.
TGTGCCTGCCCCTATCCCACCAAAGCCAACTCCTACAATGAGCAGTTCTTC
CACPYPTKANSYNEQFF
>TRBJ2-3|few|TRBV10-3|TRBD2
TGTGCCATCAGTGATACAGCGACTAGCGGGTTTGTAGATACGCAGTATTTT
CAISDTATSGFVDTQYF
>TRBJ2-6|few|TRBV28|.
TGTGCCAGCAGCCGAGGGTGGGCTGGGGCCAACGTCCTGACTTTC
CASSRGWAGANVLTF
>TRBJ2-3|few|TRBV7-2|TRBD1
TGTGCCAGCAGCTTAGTGGGACAGACAGATACGCAGTATTTT
CASSLVGQTDTQYF
>TRBJ2-1|.|TRBV7-9|TRBD1
TGTGCCAGCAGCTTAGTGGGACAGGGCAATGAGCAGTTCTTC
CASSLVGQGNEQFF
>TRBJ2-2|.|TRBV15|.
TGTGCCACCAGCAGAGACTACCTAGAGTTAAAAAACACCGGGGAGCTGTTTTTT
CATSRDYLELKNTGELFF
>TRBJ2-3|.|TRBV29-1|.
TGCAGCGTTGAATCCCAGGGGCTCGATACGCAGTATTTT
CSVESQGLDTQYF
>TRBJ2-5|.|TRBV25-1|.
TGTGCCAGCAGTGCCTCAACTGTAGGGGGGTGGTTAGAGACCCAGTACTTC
CASSASTVGGWLETQYF
>TRBJ2-7|.|TRBV2|TRBD2
TGTGCCAGCAGTGAAACTAGCGGAACACCCTACGAGCAGTACTTC
CASSETSGTPYEQYF
>TRBJ1-2|.|TRBV11-2|.
TGTGCCAGCAGCCTGCCCGTGGGAGGTGGCTACACCTTC
CASSLPVGGGYTF
>TRBJ2-7|.|TRBV4-3|.
TGCGCCAGCAGCCGGGGAATTGGCAGGGAGGAGCAGTACTTC
CASSRGIGREEQYF
>TRBJ2-1|.|TRBV14|.
TGTGCCAGCAGCCAAGATAGGGGTGTACTAGTTGGGAATGAGCAGTTCTTC
CASSQDRGVLVGNEQFF
>TRBJ2-1|few|TRBV7-3|TRBD1
TGTGCCAGCAGGATAGGTGGCACTACAGGGGTCAATGAGCAGTTCTTC
CASRIGGTTGVNEQFF
>TRBJ2-5|.|TRBV9|.
TGTGCCAGCAGCGTAGATGGAGAGACCCAGTACTTC
CASSVDGETQYF
>TRBJ1-2|few|TRBV4-3|.
TGCGCCAGCAGCCAAGAACTAGGCTATGGCTACACCTTC
CASSQELGYGYTF
>TRBJ1-1|.|TRBV10-3|.
TGTGCCATCAGTGCAGTGAACACTGAAGCTTTCTTT
CAISAVNTEAFF
>TRBJ2-5|.|TRBV7-6|.
TGTGCCAGCAGCTCGCAAGGGACAAACCAAGAGACCCAGTACTTC
CASSSQGTNQETQYF
>TRBJ1-2|.|TRBV5-1|.
TGCGCCAGCAGCTTGGAGGACCCCTATGGCTACACCTTC
CASSLEDPYGYTF
>TRBJ1-2|.|TRBV7-2|.
TGTGCCAGCAGCTCAGGCCCGGCCTATGGCTACACCTTC
CASSSGPAYGYTF
>TRBJ2-7|.|TRBV5-1|TRBD1
TGCGCCAGCAGCTTCGGAACAGGGGGCTACGAGCAGTACTTC
CASSFGTGGYEQYF
>TRBJ2-5|.|TRBV7-2|.
TGTGCCAGCAGCTATAGAGAGACCCAGTACTTC
CASSYRETQYF
>TRBJ2-1|.|TRBV7-6|TRBD2
TGTGCCAGCAGCCCAGGACTAGCGGGAGGGGTAAATGAGCAGTTCTTC
CASSPGLAGGVNEQFF
>TRBJ1-1|.|TRBV29-1|.
TGCAGCGTGGTTCGGGGCGACCGGCTAAGCACTGAAGCTTTCTTT
CSVVRGDRLSTEAFF
>TRBJ2-7|few|TRBV7-9|TRBD1
TGTGCCAGCAGCTTAGACAGGGGTATCAGCGAGCAGTACTTC
CASSLDRGISEQYF
>TRBJ2-2|few|TRBV9|TRBD2
TGTGCCAGCAGCGTTAGCGGGACTAACACCGGGGAGCTGTTTTTT
CASSVSGTNTGELFF
>TRBJ2-1|.|TRBV5-1|.
TGCGCCAGCAGCATTTTCGGGAGCCCCAATGAGCAGTTCTTC
CASSIFGSPNEQFF
>TRBJ1-5|.|TRBV4-3|.
TGCGCCAGCAGCCAAGATACGCAGGGGAAGCCCCAGCATTTT
CASSQDTQGKPQHF
>TRBJ2-3|.|TRBV21-1|.
TGTGCCAGCAGCAAAGGTCCGGGAGAGGGCACAGATACGCAGTATTTT
CASSKGPGEGTDTQYF
>TRBJ2-1|few|TRBV9|TRBD2
TGTGCCAGCAGCGATCAAGCGGGGTCCTACAATGAGCAGTTCTTC
CASSDQAGSYNEQFF